A single sample is the source of the 11 T cell receptor beta chains below, sequenced in a study of CD8 T cells in ankylosing spondylitis. Each CDR3 protein gets one entry after TCRdb re-called the 5' RACE reads with MiXCR. The sample yields 200,000 or so distinct CDR3 sequences, over 10% seen once. Specimen: blood, either unsorted or a sorted T cell fraction (not recorded which). The receptor set was obtained from a female donor with ankylosing spondylitis or in good health (not recorded which).

This clonotype was seen ten or more times. The V gene is TRBV12-3 or TRBV12-4, the J gene TRBJ2-2; D possibly corresponds to TRBD2 (5 bases). The V and J ends lost 6 bases and 0 bases respectively, with 11 bases between them. The CDR3 is 15 amino acids. The CDR3 nucleotides read TGTGCCAGCAGGGGAGACATTGCGAACACCGGGGAGCTGTTTTTT. Amino acids: CASRGDIANTGELFF.

Note on this clonotype: This may be a read error: a much more frequent sequence differs by one nucleotide. The chain combines TRBV29-1 with TRBJ2-7; D ambiguous. Trimming took off 4 bases at V and 2 bases at J, with 6 bases between the two ends. Germline CDR1 reads SQVTM; CDR2 reads ANQGSEA. The CDR3 is 11 amino acids. CDR3 bases: TGCAGCGTTGCCAAGGCCTACGAGCAGTACTTC. Its protein product is CSVAKAYEQYF.

This clonotype was detected ten times or more. The chain joins TRBV29-1 to TRBJ2-3; 9 bases agree with TRBD2. Germline CDR1 is SQVTM and CDR2 is ANQGSEA. The V segment lost 8 bases and the J segment 6 bases; nucleotides outside the gene matches: 12. This CDR3 region has 14 residues. The CDR3 nucleotides read TGCAGCTCATCAGGAGGCGGGGGGGCGGATACGCAGTATTTT. Protein: CSSSGGGGADTQYF.

Ten or more counts support this clonotype. The chain has TRBV20-1 and TRBJ2-7; 8 positions agree with TRBD2. The ends lost 5 bases at V and 8 bases at J; junction bases unmatched: 17. The germline V gene has CDR1 DFQATT and CDR2 SNEGSKA (reference sequence). The CDR3 runs to 15 residues. In DNA form, the CDR3 reads TGCAGTGCTGGACCCTCTAGCGGGCACCTTCAGAAGCAGTACTTC. This codes for CSAGPSSGHLQKQYF.

This clonotype showed up many times. This chain uses TRBV20-1 with TRBJ1-4; no clear D. The CDR3 spans 11 residues. V dropped 3 bases and J dropped 5 bases, with 4 bases sitting between them. Per the germline V gene, CDR1 is DFQATT and CDR2 is SNEGSKA (reference sequence). The CDR3 sequence is CSARRNEKLFF. The DNA of the CDR3 is TGCAGTGCTAGGAGGAATGAAAAACTGTTTTTT.

This clonotype was seen repeatedly, ten times or more. The chain has TRBV27 and TRBJ2-3; D might be TRBD1 (6 bases). Trimming removed 3 bases from V and 0 bases from J, with 10 bases in between. Germline CDR1 reads MNHEY; CDR2 reads SMNVEV (reference sequence). The CDR3 runs 15 residues. The CDR3 DNA is TGTGCCAGCAGTTTCACAGGGAAGAGCACAGATACGCAGTATTTT. Protein product: CASSFTGKSTDTQYF.

This clonotype came up many times. The V and J genes are TRBV20-1 and TRBJ2-1, with 8 bases fitting TRBD2. Per the germline V gene, CDR1 is DFQATT and CDR2 is SNEGSKA (reference sequence). Trimming at V came to 4 bases and at J to 5 bases, leaving 7 bases not matched to a gene. This CDR3 spans 14 amino acids. CDR3 protein: CSANTGGPHNEQFF. CDR3 sequence (DNA): TGCAGTGCTAATACGGGAGGGCCCCACAATGAGCAGTTCTTC.

The rearrangement links TRBV5-4 to TRBJ2-1; TRBD2 might be the D (6 bases). This CDR3 spans 14 amino acids. Trimming left V 4 bases short and J 4 bases short, with 12 bases between. CDR1 and CDR2 from the germline V gene are SGHNT and YYREEE (reference sequence). CDR3 region: CASSVPSVYNEQFF. In DNA, the CDR3 is TGTGCCAGCAGCGTACCTAGCGTGTACAATGAGCAGTTCTTC.

This chain uses TRBV7-3 with TRBJ2-2, with TRBD2 as a possible D gene (5 bases). This CDR3 contains 15 residues. V lost 5 bases and J 5 bases, leaving 15 bases between the germline ends. From germline, CDR1 is SGHTA and CDR2 FQGTGA. The DNA for the CDR3 is TGTGCCAGCAGCAGTGGTGGCGGGCTTACCGGGGAGCTGTTTTTT. The encoded protein is CASSSGGGLTGELFF.

The CDR3 DNA is TGTGCCAGCAGTGAAACCCCTTCGGGGGCCGGGAACTATGGCTACACCTTC. Amino acid sequence: CASSETPSGAGNYGYTF. The chain employs TRBV2 and TRBJ1-2; possible D gene TRBD1, 6 bases. Germline-derived CDR1 and CDR2 are SNHLY and FYNNEI. V was cut by 2 bases and J by 2 bases, with 18 bases left in between. This CDR3 has 17 residues.

This clonotype was observed many times. This sequence joins TRBV28 and TRBJ1-1; D remains ambiguous. The V and J ends lost 4 bases and 4 bases respectively, with 4 bases between them. The CDR3 runs 11 residues. CDR1 is MDHEN, CDR2 SYDVKM, per germline. CDR3 bases: TGTGCCAGCAGTTCCACCACTGAAGCTTTCTTT. This encodes CASSSTTEAFF.